The clone carrying this T cell receptor (beta chain) was recorded only once. Assay: immunoSEQ multiplex PCR; the TCRdb copy retains only in-frame clones and omits some. This repertoire shows more than 30,000 clones, roughly 87% found once; its top ten account for roughly 13%. This sample is part of a study of blood T cell repertoires in COVID-19. Study-level information: T cells, B-cell-depleted T cells, or PBMCs supplied cDNA or gDNA.

The CDR3 loop spans 15 amino acids. V was clipped by 5 bases and J by 0 bases, with 11 bases between them. Germline-derived CDR1 and CDR2 are SGHTA and FQGNSA. The chain links TRBV7-2 to TRBJ1-3; D gene uncertain. Specimen: peripheral blood. The TCR was taken from a man in his 60s with active COVID-19. The CDR3 DNA reads as TGTGCCAGCAGCCCCGCATTGAGCTCTGGAAACACCATATATTTT. Translation: CASSPALSSGNTIYF.